The rows below give T cell receptor beta chains drawn from one sample of a study of T cell responses to AZD1222 COVID-19 vaccine. Profiling relied on immunoSEQ multiplex PCR, and the TCRdb table lists in-frame clones only, not all of them. The repertoire has roughly 100,000 clones, around 84% of them found once; the top ten carry 1.4%. This specimen was peripheral blood, taken on day 0 of AZD1222 vaccination. The source is an adult in good health. The CDR3 runs from the conserved cysteine through the conserved F or W. A D gene is named only where the DNA matches it firmly. For some rows the clone size is stated as once, few or many, or as a class when expanded; others skip it.

clone_size: once
d_call: TRBD1
v_call: TRBV19
j_call: TRBJ1-1
cdr3_aa: CASSLQGYGNTEAFF
cdr3_nt: TGTGCCAGTAGTCTACAGGGGTATGGGAACACTGAAGCTTTCTTT

clone_size: .
d_call: .
v_call: TRBV12-3/TRBV12-4
j_call: TRBJ1-2
cdr3_aa: CASSLIGGSYTF
cdr3_nt: TGTGCCAGCAGTTTAATCGGGGGGAGCTACACCTTC

clone_size: few
d_call: TRBD1
v_call: TRBV25-1
j_call: TRBJ1-1
cdr3_aa: CASSVSGTGRTFF
cdr3_nt: TGTGCCAGCAGTGTGTCCGGGACAGGGAGAACTTTCTTT

clone_size: .
d_call: TRBD1
v_call: TRBV19
j_call: TRBJ2-3
cdr3_aa: CASSYAGTGGFTDTQYF
cdr3_nt: TGTGCCAGTAGTTACGCCGGGACAGGGGGCTTCACAGATACGCAGTATTTT

clone_size: .
d_call: .
v_call: TRBV7-2
j_call: TRBJ1-5
cdr3_aa: CASSPTGGRPQHF
cdr3_nt: TGTGCCAGCAGCCCTACCGGGGGGCGGCCCCAGCATTTT

clone_size: .
d_call: .
v_call: TRBV6-2/TRBV6-3
j_call: TRBJ1-2
cdr3_aa: CASSYPSSRGFYGYTF
cdr3_nt: TGTGCCAGCAGTTACCCTTCGTCAAGGGGATTCTATGGCTACACCTTC

clone_size: .
d_call: TRBD1
v_call: TRBV7-2
j_call: TRBJ1-3
cdr3_aa: CASSRGTGKGNTIYF
cdr3_nt: TGTGCCAGCAGCAGGGGGACAGGGAAGGGAAACACCATATATTTT

clone_size: .
d_call: .
v_call: TRBV5-1
j_call: TRBJ2-3
cdr3_aa: CASSLDGTYTDTQYF
cdr3_nt: TGCGCCAGCAGCTTGGATGGGACTTACACAGATACGCAGTATTTT

clone_size: .
d_call: .
v_call: TRBV11-2
j_call: TRBJ2-7
cdr3_aa: CASRGEVYEQYF
cdr3_nt: TGTGCCAGCAGGGGTGAGGTCTACGAGCAGTACTTC

clone_size: .
d_call: .
v_call: TRBV7-9
j_call: TRBJ2-1
cdr3_aa: CASSPRWDEQFF
cdr3_nt: TGTGCCAGCAGCCCCCGATGGGATGAGCAGTTCTTC

clone_size: .
d_call: .
v_call: TRBV4-2
j_call: TRBJ1-1
cdr3_aa: CASSQDLALDTEAFF
cdr3_nt: TGTGCCAGCAGCCAAGATTTAGCCTTAGACACTGAAGCTTTCTTT

clone_size: .
d_call: .
v_call: TRBV9
j_call: TRBJ1-4
cdr3_aa: CASSRDMRNEKLFF
cdr3_nt: TGTGCCAGCAGCAGGGACATGCGGAATGAAAAACTGTTTTTT

clone_size: .
d_call: TRBD1
v_call: TRBV27
j_call: TRBJ2-7
cdr3_aa: CASRYEQGSYEQYF
cdr3_nt: TGTGCCAGCAGATATGAACAGGGGTCCTACGAGCAGTACTTC

clone_size: .
d_call: .
v_call: TRBV5-4
j_call: TRBJ1-2
cdr3_aa: CASSPDRNYGYTF
cdr3_nt: TGTGCCAGCAGCCCCGACAGGAACTATGGCTACACCTTC

clone_size: .
d_call: .
v_call: TRBV24-1
j_call: TRBJ1-2
cdr3_aa: CATSDVDGLGYGYTF
cdr3_nt: TGTGCCACCAGTGATGTCGACGGCTTGGGCTATGGCTACACCTTC

clone_size: .
d_call: TRBD1
v_call: TRBV7-8
j_call: TRBJ2-2
cdr3_aa: CASSSRQGSGELFF
cdr3_nt: TGTGCCAGCAGCTCTAGACAGGGGAGCGGGGAGCTGTTTTTT

clone_size: few
d_call: .
v_call: TRBV6-4
j_call: TRBJ1-2
cdr3_aa: CASSDSNRGRNYGYTF
cdr3_nt: TGTGCCAGCAGTGACTCCAATCGGGGAAGGAACTATGGCTACACCTTC

clone_size: .
d_call: TRBD1
v_call: TRBV28
j_call: TRBJ1-5
cdr3_aa: CASSTLLTGGAPQPQHF
cdr3_nt: TGTGCCAGCAGTACCCTCTTAACAGGGGGCGCGCCTCAGCCCCAGCATTTT

clone_size: .
d_call: .
v_call: TRBV7-2
j_call: TRBJ2-7
cdr3_aa: CASSLGGTGWLPYEQYF
cdr3_nt: TGTGCCAGCAGCTTAGGGGGCACAGGGTGGCTACCCTACGAGCAGTACTTC

clone_size: .
d_call: .
v_call: TRBV2
j_call: TRBJ2-3
cdr3_aa: CASSPSRQPAGDTQYF
cdr3_nt: TGTGCCAGCAGTCCAAGTCGACAGCCCGCGGGGGATACGCAGTATTTT

clone_size: .
d_call: TRBD1
v_call: TRBV28
j_call: TRBJ1-2
cdr3_aa: CATRRDRVYGYTF
cdr3_nt: TGTGCCACAAGAAGGGACAGGGTCTATGGCTACACCTTC

clone_size: few
d_call: TRBD2
v_call: TRBV6-5
j_call: TRBJ2-2
cdr3_aa: CASRTSGRGELFF
cdr3_nt: TGTGCCAGCAGGACTAGCGGGAGGGGGGAGCTGTTTTTT

clone_size: .
d_call: TRBD1
v_call: TRBV29-1
j_call: TRBJ1-5
cdr3_aa: CSARDRGSNQPQHF
cdr3_nt: TGCAGCGCAAGGGACAGGGGAAGCAATCAGCCCCAGCATTTT

clone_size: .
d_call: TRBD2
v_call: TRBV24-1
j_call: TRBJ2-1
cdr3_aa: CATSDPEGPAGLDSYNEQFF
cdr3_nt: TGTGCCACCAGTGACCCGGAGGGGCCTGCTGGACTAGACTCCTACAATGAGCAGTTCTTC

clone_size: .
d_call: .
v_call: TRBV30
j_call: TRBJ2-1
cdr3_aa: CAWSSPRGNEQFF
cdr3_nt: TGTGCCTGGAGTAGCCCCAGGGGCAATGAGCAGTTCTTC

clone_size: .
d_call: .
v_call: TRBV7-3
j_call: TRBJ2-6
cdr3_aa: CASSYQGGANVLTF
cdr3_nt: TGTGCCAGCAGCTACCAGGGTGGGGCCAACGTCCTGACTTTC